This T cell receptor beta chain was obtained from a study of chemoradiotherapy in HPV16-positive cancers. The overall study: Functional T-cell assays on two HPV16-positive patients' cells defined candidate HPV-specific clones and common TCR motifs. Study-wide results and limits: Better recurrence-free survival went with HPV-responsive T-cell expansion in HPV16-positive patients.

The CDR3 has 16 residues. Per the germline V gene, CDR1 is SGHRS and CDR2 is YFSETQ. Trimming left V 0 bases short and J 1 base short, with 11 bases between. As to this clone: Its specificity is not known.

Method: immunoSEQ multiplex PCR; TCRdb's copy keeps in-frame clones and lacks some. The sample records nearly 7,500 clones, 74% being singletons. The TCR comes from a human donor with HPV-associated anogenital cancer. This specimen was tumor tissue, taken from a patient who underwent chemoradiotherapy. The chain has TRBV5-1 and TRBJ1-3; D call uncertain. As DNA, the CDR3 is TGCGCCAGCAGCTTGGTCCCCCATGGGTCTGGAAACACCATATATTTT. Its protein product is CASSLVPHGSGNTIYF.